Following are 17 T cell receptor beta chains from one sample sequenced in a study of early T cells in non-severe SARS-CoV-2 infection. TCRdb itself ran the 5' RACE reads through MiXCR, one entry per CDR3 protein. The sample yields tens of thousands of distinct CDR3 sequences, under 8% seen once. The sequencing used whole blood, collected at baseline. These receptors originate from an adult who was a healthcare worker with PCR-confirmed SARS-CoV-2 infection or an uninfected control (not recorded which).

There are a few counts of this clonotype. This chain connects TRBV11-2 to TRBJ2-1; no clear D. This CDR3 contains 14 residues. Trimming shortened V by 2 bases and J by 6 bases, and 11 bases separated the two germline ends. Germline V lookup: CDR1 SGHAT, CDR2 FQNNGV. CDR3 residues: CASSLIAGFNEQFF. CDR3 bases: TGTGCCAGCAGCTTAATTGCCGGGTTCAATGAGCAGTTCTTC.

The chain joins TRBV28 to TRBJ1-1; unclear D gene. Trimming shortened V by 4 bases and J by 3 bases, and 6 bases separated the two germline ends. Looked up from germline, CDR1 is MDHEN and CDR2 is SYDVKM. The CDR3 spans 12 residues. CDR3 in amino acids: CASSSRDTEAFF. In DNA form, the CDR3 reads TGTGCCAGCAGTTCCAGAGACACTGAAGCTTTCTTT.

This clonotype was counted ten times or more. J is TRBJ2-2 and V is TRBV19; 7 bases are a match to TRBD1. J lost 5 bases, V lost 4 bases, and 10 bases had no gene match. Germline CDR1 LNHDA, CDR2 SQIVND (reference sequence). The CDR3 totals 16 residues. The CDR3 bases are TGTGCCAGTAGTACGAGGACAGGACTCGGGACCGGGGAGCTGTTTTTT. The encoded protein is CASSTRTGLGTGELFF.

This clonotype was recorded many times. The J gene is TRBJ2-2, the V gene TRBV9, with TRBD2 identical over 8 bases. The germline V gene encodes CDR1 SGDLS and CDR2 YYNGEE. The CDR3 runs to 17 residues. The ends lost 2 bases at V and 0 bases at J; junction bases unmatched: 6. CDR3 amino acids: CASSVPSSGPNTGELFF. For the CDR3, the DNA is TGTGCCAGCAGCGTCCCCTCTAGCGGGCCGAACACCGGGGAGCTGTTTTTT.

This clonotype was seen ten or more times. The V and J genes are TRBV11-2 and TRBJ2-1; the match to TRBD2 covers 10 bases. Per germline, CDR1 SGHAT and CDR2 FQNNGV. V was clipped by 2 bases and J by 13 bases; unmatched bases: 29. The CDR3 runs to 21 residues. As DNA, the CDR3 is TGTGCCAGCAGCTTAACCTCCGGACAGGGTCGTGGTACTAGCGGGAAATATACTCAGTTCTTC. Translation gives CASSLTSGQGRGTSGKYTQFF.

This clonotype was detected many times. This sequence joins TRBV7-6 and TRBJ2-3; possible D gene TRBD2, 6 bases. V was clipped by 2 bases and J by 2 bases, with 11 bases between them. The germline V gene encodes CDR1 SGHVS and CDR2 FNYEAQ. This CDR3 comprises 15 residues. This chain's CDR3 is CASSLWSSATDTQYF. CDR3 nucleotide sequence: TGTGCCAGCAGCTTATGGTCTAGCGCCACAGATACGCAGTATTTT.

This clonotype was observed at least ten times. CDR3 DNA: TGTGCCAGCAGATCGACAGCTAACACTGAAGCTTTCTTT. Translation gives CASRSTANTEAFF. The rearrangement links TRBV7-3 to TRBJ1-1; possibly TRBD1 for D (5 bases). Germline V gene sequence: CDR1 SGHTA, CDR2 FQGTGA. The CDR3 contains 13 residues. Trimming took 6 bases from V and 2 from J, leaving 10 bases between them.

The chain employs TRBV6-2 or TRBV6-3 and TRBJ2-7; D perhaps matches TRBD1 (5 bases). The CDR3 length is 16 residues. The V and J ends lost 6 bases and 7 bases respectively, with 25 bases between them. The germline gives CDR1 MNHEY, CDR2 SVGEGT. The CDR3 region is CASRLTVAGPLGEQYF. In DNA form, the CDR3 reads TGTGCCAGCAGGCTTACGGTGGCAGGGCCCCTGGGGGAGCAGTACTTC.

This clonotype has only a few counts. The J gene is TRBJ1-1, the V gene TRBV20-1, with D perhaps TRBD1 (5 bases). The germline CDR1 and CDR2 sequences are DFQATT and SNEGSKA (reference sequence). The CDR3 covers 16 residues. The V end lost 0 bases, the J end lost 0 bases, and 14 bases lay between the germline ends. As DNA, the CDR3 is TGCAGTGCTAGAGAGACGACAGCGGGGTTGAACACTGAAGCTTTCTTT. As protein: CSARETTAGLNTEAFF.

This clonotype was seen only a few times. The J gene is TRBJ2-2, the V gene TRBV10-3; D might be TRBD1 or TRBD2, each matching 6 bases. Trimming pared 4 bases from V and 16 bases from J, leaving 19 bases between. The germline V gene has CDR1 ENHRY and CDR2 SYGVKD. The CDR3 is 13 residues long. The CDR3 DNA reads as TGTGCCATCAGTGGGATTGAGGAGGGGGGCCCGTTTTTT. It yields the protein CAISGIEEGGPFF.

The chain recombines TRBV2 with TRBJ1-1; TRBD1 might be the D (6 bases). The V end lost 8 bases, the J end lost 6 bases, and 13 bases lay between the germline ends. Germline V gene data show CDR1 as SNHLY and CDR2 as FYNNEI. The CDR3 sequence is 12 residues long. The CDR3 DNA follows: TGTGCCAGCCGGCAGGGGCGGGCTGAAGCTTTCTTT. Its protein is CASRQGRAEAFF.

This clonotype was counted many times. The chain recombines TRBV25-1 with TRBJ2-1, with D perhaps matching TRBD1 (5 bases). The CDR3 is 12 amino acids. The germline gives CDR1 MGHDK, CDR2 SYGVNS. V was trimmed by 7 bases and J by 6 bases, leaving 10 bases between them. This CDR3 reads CASIGDPNEQFF. The CDR3 DNA reads TGTGCCAGCATAGGGGATCCCAATGAGCAGTTCTTC.

In its sample, this clonotype was seen many times. The chain uses TRBV24-1 and TRBJ2-7; D might be TRBD1 (6 bases). V gave up 9 bases and J gave up 6 bases, with 17 bases separating them. CDR1 is KGHDR, CDR2 SFDVKD, per germline. This CDR3 is 13 amino acids long. The CDR3 bases are TGTGCCACCGGAAACCGGGACACCTTCGAGCAGTACTTC. Translation: CATGNRDTFEQYF.

This clonotype came up many times. This chain joins TRBV20-1 and TRBJ2-7, with no clear D. Germline assignment: CDR1 DFQATT and CDR2 SNEGSKA (reference sequence). The CDR3 runs 12 residues. Deletions cut 1 base from V and 0 bases from J, with 4 bases between. CDR3 DNA sequence: TGCAGTGCTAGAGCGAGCTCCTACGAGCAGTACTTC. It encodes CSARASSYEQYF.

At least ten counts were recorded for this clonotype. The rearrangement uses TRBV28 and TRBJ2-1; the D gene is possibly TRBD1 (6 bases). The CDR3 extends over 17 amino acids. The germline V gene has CDR1 MDHEN and CDR2 SYDVKM. Deletions cut 7 bases from V and 0 bases from J, with 19 bases between. This CDR3 is CASTPQGPVGSYNEQFF. The CDR3 region has the DNA TGTGCCAGCACCCCGCAGGGGCCCGTTGGCTCCTACAATGAGCAGTTCTTC.

This clonotype came up many times. V and J are TRBV27 and TRBJ2-7; TRBD1 aligns across 9 bases. V lost 2 bases to trimming and J lost 0 bases; unmatched junction nucleotides: 8. The CDR3 runs to 17 residues. In germline, CDR1 is MNHEY, CDR2 SMNVEV (reference sequence). The CDR3 sequence: CASSLGYPGQGSYEQYF. In DNA, the CDR3 is TGTGCCAGCAGTTTAGGATATCCGGGACAGGGCTCCTACGAGCAGTACTTC.

This clonotype was counted at least ten times. The rearrangement uses TRBV30 and TRBJ2-5; maybe TRBD1 (5 bases). CDR3 size: 13 residues. Germline V gives CDR1 GTSNPN, CDR2 SVGIG (reference sequence). V was clipped by 2 bases and J by 3 bases, with 10 bases between them. In DNA form, the CDR3 reads TGTGCCTGGAGTCCCCGACAGAAAGAGACCCAGTACTTC. This gives the protein CAWSPRQKETQYF. Full variable domain (remainder filled in from reference TRBV30 and TRBJ2-5): SQTIHQWPATLVQPVGSPLSLECTVEGTSNPNLYWYRQAAGRGLQLLFYSVGIGQISSEVPQNLSASRPQDRQFILSSKKLLLSDSGFYLCAWSPRQKETQYFGPGTRLLVL.